This T cell receptor beta chain was identified in a study of blood T cell repertoires in COVID-19. Study-wide context: In each case, the material was cDNA or gDNA derived from T cells, B-cell-depleted T cells, or PBMCs.

Trimming pared 4 bases from V and 3 bases from J, leaving 16 bases between. Germline V gene data show CDR1 as MNHNS and CDR2 as SASEGT. This CDR3 comprises 16 residues. As handled by the study authors: Quantification of nucleated cells was approximated via reference gene primer amplification. Generated by immunoSEQ multiplex PCR, the TCRdb table keeps only in-frame clones and is missing some. From that table come the V and J calls and clone size; the DNA was used to work out D and trimming. The data show about 59,000 clones, approximately 79% seen once. The specimen was peripheral blood. This TCR derives from a man between 60 and 75 years old with acute or convalescent COVID-19. The V call is TRBV6-1, the J call TRBJ1-5, with a tentative D call TRBD1 (5 bases). CDR3 coding DNA: TGTGCCAGCAGTGGTCCGGCGGGACGGGTCAATCAGCCCCAGCATTTT. It translates to CASSGPAGRVNQPQHF.